Below, one TCR beta chain is given with its context. This entry is derived from a study of T-cell reconstitution after alpha-beta-depleted transplantation in children. A library of TCRbeta sequences, prepared with unique molecular identifiers, was generated. In TCRdb, the PCR reads were re-called with MiXCR into one record per CDR3 protein. The repertoire includes some 500,000 distinct CDR3 sequences, 15% to 20% of them detected once, and 3.3% sits in the top ten. The V and J ends lost 6 bases and 3 bases, in that order; junction bases with no gene match: 11. CDR1 and CDR2 (germline): SNHLY, FYNNEI. CDR3 size: 16 residues.

This chain joins TRBV2 and TRBJ1-5; the match to TRBD1 covers 7 bases. The material was PBMCs from the stem cell graft donor, obtained from the stem cell graft. This clonotype originated in a human donor who donated a stem cell graft to a child with acute lymphoblastic leukemia. The chain's CDR3 is CASRATGTEVNQPQHF. CDR3 in DNA: TGTGCCAGCAGGGCAACCGGGACAGAAGTCAATCAGCCCCAGCATTTT. Looking up the rest from reference TRBV2 and TRBJ1-5 gives the full variable domain: EPEVTQTPSHQVTQMGQEVILRCVPISNHLYFYWYRQILGQKVEFLVSFYNNEISEKSEIFDDQFSVERPDGSNFTLKIRSTKLEDSAMYFCASRATGTEVNQPQHFGDGTRLSIL.